The entry that follows covers one T cell receptor beta chain sequence. Noted treatment: around 19 received Ad26.COV2.S at low or high dose, single or two shots; 5 received placebo; per-sample allocation not given. At day 63 after the first vaccine or placebo injection, samples were drawn. These data belong to a study of Ad26.COV2.S vaccination and SARS-CoV-2 variants. Study background: Each vaccinee took Ad26.COV2.S intramuscularly, once or twice 56 days apart.

The CDR3 is 14 residues long. V dropped 5 bases and J dropped 7 bases, with 15 bases sitting between them. The V gene's germline CDR1 is SEHNR and CDR2 FQNEAQ (reference sequence). TCRdb's copy holds only in-frame clones and misses some; the assay was immunoSEQ multiplex PCR. The sample records about 380,000 clones, 83% being singletons. The chain joins TRBV7-9 to TRBJ1-5; D possibly corresponds to TRBD1 (5 bases). This sequence was found in a person between 18 and 65 years old who received the Ad26.COV2.S COVID-19 vaccine or a placebo. This sample comprised peripheral blood, obtained in a trial of Ad26.COV2.S vaccine versus placebo. The CDR3 here is CASSLTDEDQPQHF. The CDR3 DNA follows: TGTGCCAGCAGCCTGACAGACGAAGACCAGCCCCAGCATTTT.